The 31 T cell receptor beta chains below all came from one sample that was sequenced in a study of cytomegalovirus exposure and HLA in healthy donors. PCR amplification relied on 60 Vbeta primers (plus 13 Jbeta primers). Produced via immunoSEQ multiplex PCR; TCRdb's table is partial and in-frame only. This sample has 240,000 or so clones, with 82% found just once. Input material: PBMCs. Every receptor here comes from a woman aged 40 to 50 in good health and CMV-seropositive.

This clone was detected only once. The CDR3 bases are TGTGCCTGGAGAAACCAGGCGTCCCCTAACTATGGCTACACCTTC. It encodes CAWRNQASPNYGYTF. The genes are TRBV30 and TRBJ1-2; D remains ambiguous. CDR1 is GTSNPN, CDR2 SVGIG, per germline (reference sequence). Trimming stripped 3 bases from V and 0 bases from J, with 14 bases between. CDR3 size: 15 residues.

The CDR3 DNA reads TGTGCCAGCAGTGAAGACAGCGAGCAGTTCTTC. Translating it yields CASSEDSEQFF. The V gene is TRBV2, the J gene TRBJ2-1; no firm D call. The germline V gene has CDR1 SNHLY and CDR2 FYNNEI. There are 11 residues in the CDR3. V shed 1 base and J shed 10 bases, with 5 bases lying between them.

This clone appeared once. The genes are TRBV7-4 and TRBJ1-5; D possibly corresponds to TRBD1 (5 bases). The CDR3 runs to 15 residues. The V and J ends lost 3 bases and 0 bases respectively, with 9 bases between them. Germline-derived CDR1 and CDR2 are SGHVT and SQSDAQ. The CDR3 sequence is CASSLGQHSNQPQHF. CDR3 sequence (DNA): TGTGCCAGCAGCTTGGGGCAGCATAGCAATCAGCCCCAGCATTTT.

This clone was counted only a few times. CDR3 DNA: TGCGCCGTCGGGGGATTTCAAGAGACCCAGTACTTC. Encoded protein: CAVGGFQETQYF. The chain couples TRBV4-3 to TRBJ2-5; D might be TRBD2 (6 bases). Trimming cost V 11 bases and J 2 bases, with 12 bases left between them. The CDR3 totals 12 residues. Germline V CDR1 and CDR2: LGHNA, YSLEER.

The chain carries TRBV6-6 and TRBJ1-2; TRBD1 aligns across 12 bases. Losses at the gene ends were 6 bases for V and 6 bases for J; bases not matched to a gene: 8. Per germline, CDR1 MNHNY and CDR2 SVGAGI (reference sequence). The CDR3 loop spans 15 amino acids. CDR3 in amino acids: CASSGTGGEFNGYTF. CDR3 coding DNA: TGTGCCAGCAGCGGGACAGGGGGCGAATTTAATGGCTACACCTTC.

The rearrangement joins TRBV30 to TRBJ2-3; D may be TRBD2 (5 bases). The CDR3 covers 13 residues. Per the germline V gene, CDR1 is GTSNPN and CDR2 is SVGIG (reference sequence). This CDR3 reads CATDYYQADTQYF. CDR3 in DNA: TGTGCTACCGACTATTATCAGGCAGATACGCAGTATTTT.

V is TRBV10-3 and J is TRBJ1-2; TRBD1 agrees at 7 bases. Germline values: CDR1 ENHRY, CDR2 SYGVKD. This CDR3 has 14 amino acids. Germline trimming cut 3 bases from V and 5 bases from J; bases unmatched to any gene: 6. The CDR3 DNA reads as TGTGCCATCAGTGAAATGGGGACAGCGTATGGCTACACCTTC. Protein: CAISEMGTAYGYTF.

This clone was detected only once. The chain employs TRBV30 and TRBJ1-2; 9 bases agree with TRBD1. CDR1 and CDR2 (germline): GTSNPN, SVGIG (reference sequence). Germline trimming cut 0 bases from V and 8 bases from J; bases unmatched to any gene: 7. The CDR3 consists of 14 residues. CDR3 bases: TGTGCCTGGAGTGTACAAGGACAGGGGTTCGGCTACACCTTC. Translated: CAWSVQGQGFGYTF.

This chain uses TRBV7-6 with TRBJ1-1; D is possibly TRBD1 (6 bases). Germline CDR1 and CDR2: SGHVS and FNYEAQ. Trimming took 5 bases from V and 1 from J, leaving 11 bases between them. The CDR3 consists of 14 residues. CDR3 coding DNA: TGTGCCAGCAGCATGGACAGATCGAACACTGAAGCTTTCTTT. Protein product: CASSMDRSNTEAFF.

As regards this clone: The DNA is omitted, as the CDR3 cannot be located on it reliably, and the CDR3 follows TCRdb's listing. The chain is built from TRBV7-5 and TRBJ2-7; the table's D call, TRBD1, was not checked against the DNA. TRBV7-5 has pseudogene status. The CDR3 length equals 13 residues, ends included. CDR3 residues: CVGHGTSAHEQYF.

The chain joins TRBV7-9 to TRBJ1-1, with TRBD1 matching over 8 bases. The germline CDR1 and CDR2 sequences are SEHNR and FQNEAQ (reference sequence). The length of the CDR3 is 15 residues. The junction had 9 bases not matched to a gene; V was cut back by 3 bases and J by 6 bases. The CDR3 nucleotides read TGTGCCAGCAGCTTTATCAGGGGGCGCGGTTCTGAAGCTTTCTTT. Protein product: CASSFIRGRGSEAFF. The whole variable domain, remainder taken from reference TRBV7-9 and TRBJ1-1, is DTGVSQNPRHKITKRGQNVTFRCDPISEHNRLYWYRQTLGQGPEFLTYFQNEAQLEKSRLLSDRFSAERPKGSFSTLEIQRTEQGDSAMYLCASSFIRGRGSEAFFGQGTRLTVV.

The chain couples TRBV5-8 to TRBJ1-2, with D perhaps TRBD1 (6 bases). The CDR3 has 12 residues. CDR1 and CDR2 (germline): SGHTS, YDEGEE. Trimming pared 0 bases from V and 10 bases from J, leaving 10 bases between. In nucleotides, the CDR3 is TGTGCCAGCAGCTTGGACCCAGGGGACTACACCTTC. Its translation is CASSLDPGDYTF.

The rearrangement links TRBV5-4 to TRBJ2-1, with a weak D call TRBD2 (6 bases). This CDR3 has 14 residues. Deletions cut 6 bases from V and 6 bases from J, with 16 bases between. Germline CDR1 reads SGHNT; CDR2 reads YYREEE (reference sequence). The CDR3 spells CASIRYGGTNEQFF. The CDR3 DNA reads as TGTGCCAGCATAAGGTACGGGGGAACCAATGAGCAGTTCTTC.

The chain uses TRBV5-1 and TRBJ2-6; TRBD1 matches 7 bases. The V and J ends lost 4 bases and 1 base, in that order; junction bases with no gene match: 8. Germline-derived CDR1 and CDR2 are SGHRS and YFSETQ. The CDR3 is 17 amino acids. The DNA for the CDR3 is TGCGCCAGCAGCATGACAGGGTCGATGTCTGGGGCCAACGTCCTGACTTTC. It yields the protein CASSMTGSMSGANVLTF.

J is TRBJ2-1 and V is TRBV6-5; 7 nucleotides line up with TRBD1. The CDR3 has 15 residues. The junction had 9 bases not matched to a gene; V was cut back by 2 bases and J by 8 bases. Per the germline V gene, CDR1 is MNHEY and CDR2 is SVGAGI. The CDR3 coding sequence is TGTGCCAGCAGTTACGAAGGGGGCAGAGGAGATGAGCAGTTCTTC. This sequence encodes CASSYEGGRGDEQFF.

V and J are TRBV11-2 and TRBJ1-6, with D perhaps TRBD1 (5 bases). CDR1 is SGHAT, CDR2 FQNNGV, per germline. The CDR3 runs to 14 residues. V lost 5 bases, J lost 7 bases, and 12 bases lay in between. CDR3 region: CASSIRVRNSPLHF. Here the CDR3 DNA reads TGTGCCAGCAGCATCAGGGTCAGGAATTCACCCCTCCACTTT.

This chain joins TRBV4-3 and TRBJ2-5; 8 nucleotides line up with TRBD2. J gave up 5 bases and V 1 base, and 6 bases lay outside the gene matches. Germline lookup yields CDR1 LGHNA and CDR2 YSLEER. The CDR3 runs 15 residues. The CDR3 sequence is CASSQVGGGRETQYF. The CDR3 DNA reads as TGCGCCAGCAGCCAAGTGGGCGGGGGGCGGGAGACCCAGTACTTC.

This clone was detected once. This sequence joins TRBV18 and TRBJ2-2, with D uncertain. The CDR3 contains 15 residues. V lost 5 bases and J 1 base, leaving 11 bases between the germline ends. Germline-derived CDR1 and CDR2 are KGHSH and LQKENI. CDR3 amino acids: CASSENTVNTGELFF. CDR3 coding DNA: TGTGCCAGCTCAGAGAATACGGTGAACACCGGGGAGCTGTTTTTT.

This chain uses TRBV19 with TRBJ2-1; D unresolved. The CDR3 totals 12 residues. Germline loops: CDR1 LNHDA, CDR2 SQIVND (reference sequence). The V end was cut by 5 bases, the J end by 10 bases, with 12 bases between. The CDR3 sequence: CASSGDSGEQFF. For the CDR3, the DNA is TGTGCCAGTAGTGGAGACTCCGGAGAGCAGTTCTTC.

The chain joins TRBV6-5 to TRBJ2-7, with 7 bases that match TRBD1. This CDR3 has 16 amino acids. J was trimmed by 0 bases and V by 4 bases; bases with no gene match: 9. The V gene's germline CDR1 is MNHEY and CDR2 SVGAGI. The CDR3 bases are TGTGCCAGCAGTTCCGCGTGGGGACAGAGCTCCTACGAGCAGTACTTC. Translating gives CASSSAWGQSSYEQYF.

The chain is built from TRBV27 and TRBJ2-5; D is perhaps TRBD2 (6 bases). Germline values: CDR1 MNHEY, CDR2 SMNVEV (reference sequence). This CDR3 region has 14 residues. V lost 8 bases and J lost 5, with 18 bases in between. The CDR3 sequence is CASWRRGRRETQYF. CDR3 DNA: TGTGCCAGCTGGCGCCGGGGGAGGAGGGAGACCCAGTACTTC.

The CDR3 spells CATSAPGQGKNEQFF. CDR3 nucleotides: TGTGCCACCAGCGCTCCGGGACAGGGGAAGAATGAGCAGTTCTTC. The chain employs TRBV15 and TRBJ2-1, with TRBD1 identical over 10 bases. The CDR3 contains 15 residues. The V segment lost 5 bases and the J segment 7 bases; nucleotides outside the gene matches: 8. CDR1 LNHNV and CDR2 YYDKDF come from the germline V gene (reference sequence).

V usage is TRBV5-1 and J usage is TRBJ2-7, with 7 positions matching TRBD1. The germline CDR1 and CDR2 sequences are SGHRS and YFSETQ. Trimming took 3 bases from V and 0 from J; bases not matched to a gene: 3. CDR3 length equals 14 residues. The chain's CDR3 is CASSSGQSSYEQYF. CDR3 DNA: TGCGCCAGCAGCTCGGGACAGTCCTCCTACGAGCAGTACTTC.

V gene TRBV5-4 combines with J gene TRBJ2-3; TRBD2 matches at 10 bases. In germline, CDR1 is SGHNT, CDR2 YYREEE (reference sequence). The trim removed 5 bases at V and 0 bases at J, leaving 3 bases unmatched. This CDR3 is 15 amino acids long. CDR3 DNA: TGTGCCAGCAGAGAAGCGGGGGGGAGCACAGATACGCAGTATTTT. As protein: CASREAGGSTDTQYF.

The rearrangement uses TRBV2 and TRBJ2-5, with D maybe TRBD2 (5 bases). The closer fit of TRBJ2-7 to the DNA end suggests the J call may be wrong. Germline CDR1 reads SNHLY; CDR2 reads FYNNEI. The CDR3 runs to 13 residues. CDR3 nucleotides: TGTGCCAGCAGTGCGGACTGGTCCTACGAGCAGTACTTC. Protein product: CASSADWSYEQYF.

The CDR3 spells CASSRDRGNEKLFF. The DNA for the CDR3 is TGCGCCAGCAGCCGGGACAGGGGAAATGAAAAACTGTTTTTT. This chain uses TRBV5-1 with TRBJ1-4, with 10 bases lining up with TRBD1. This CDR3 is built from 14 residues. V dropped 4 bases and J dropped 5; count of bases not matched to a gene: 2. Germline CDR1 is SGHRS and CDR2 is YFSETQ.

This clone turned up a few times. The V gene is TRBV6-1, the J gene TRBJ1-2; D might be TRBD1 (6 bases). The length of the CDR3 is 14 residues. V lost 2 bases, J lost 3 bases, and 10 bases lay in between. CDR1 MNHNS and CDR2 SASEGT come from the germline V gene. DNA of the CDR3: TGTGCCAGCAGTGAATCCGGACAGTACTATGGCTACACCTTC. It yields the protein CASSESGQYYGYTF.

The rearrangement uses TRBV9 and TRBJ1-2, with TRBD1 matching 9 bases. With 3 bases clipped from V and 6 bases from J, the junction kept 15 bases outside the gene matches. Germline assignment: CDR1 SGDLS and CDR2 YYNGEE. This CDR3 comprises 17 residues. CDR3 amino acids: CASSARALTGGLHGYTF. The CDR3 DNA reads TGTGCCAGCAGCGCTCGTGCCCTAACAGGGGGCCTGCATGGCTACACCTTC.

The CDR3 region has the DNA TGTGCCAGTAGTATAGATGGGCGATCACCCCAGTACTTC. It codes for CASSIDGRSPQYF. The J gene is TRBJ2-5, the V gene TRBV19; D unresolved. V gave up 0 bases and J gave up 9 bases, with 11 bases separating them. The CDR3 is made up of 13 amino acids. Germline V gives CDR1 LNHDA, CDR2 SQIVND (reference sequence). Full variable domain (rest looked up from reference TRBV19 and TRBJ2-5): DGGITQSPKYLFRKEGQNVTLSCEQNLNHDAMYWYRQDPGQGLRLIYYSQIVNDFQKGDIAEGYSVSREKKESFPLTVTSAQKNPTAFYLCASSIDGRSPQYFGPGTRLLVL.

This chain joins TRBV4-3 and TRBJ2-7; 7 positions agree with TRBD2. CDR1 is LGHNA and CDR2 is YSLEER in the germline V gene. V lost 1 base, J lost 0 bases, and 9 bases stayed unmatched. The CDR3 has 17 residues. CDR3 protein: CASSQGPGTSVSYEQYF. The CDR3 DNA follows: TGCGCCAGCAGCCAAGGACCCGGTACTAGCGTCTCCTACGAGCAGTACTTC.

The V and J genes are TRBV18 and TRBJ2-7; D is perhaps TRBD2 (5 bases). This CDR3 comprises 11 residues. The V end lost 10 bases, the J end lost 7 bases, and 14 bases lay between the germline ends. Germline V gene data show CDR1 as KGHSH and CDR2 as LQKENI. Written as DNA, the CDR3 is TGTGCCACGTCCGCCGGAGGAGAGCAGTACTTC. This translates into CATSAGGEQYF.